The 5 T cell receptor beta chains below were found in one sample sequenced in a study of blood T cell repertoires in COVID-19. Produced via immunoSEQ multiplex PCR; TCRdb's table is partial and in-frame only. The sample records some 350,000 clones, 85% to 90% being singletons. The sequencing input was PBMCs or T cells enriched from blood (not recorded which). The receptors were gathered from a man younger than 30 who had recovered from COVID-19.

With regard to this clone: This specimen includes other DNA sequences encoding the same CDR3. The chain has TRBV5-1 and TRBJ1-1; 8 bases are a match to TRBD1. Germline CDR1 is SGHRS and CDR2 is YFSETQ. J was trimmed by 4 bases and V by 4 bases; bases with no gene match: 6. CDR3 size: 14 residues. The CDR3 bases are TGCGCCAGCAGCCTGACAGGGGTTGGCACTGAAGCTTTCTTT. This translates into CASSLTGVGTEAFF.

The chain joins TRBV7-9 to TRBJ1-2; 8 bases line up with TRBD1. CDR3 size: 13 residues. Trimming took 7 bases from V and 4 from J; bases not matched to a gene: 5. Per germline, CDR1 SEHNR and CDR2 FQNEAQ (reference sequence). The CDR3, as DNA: TGTGCCAGCATCCCCGGGACAGGCTATGGCTACACCTTC. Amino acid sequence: CASIPGTGYGYTF.

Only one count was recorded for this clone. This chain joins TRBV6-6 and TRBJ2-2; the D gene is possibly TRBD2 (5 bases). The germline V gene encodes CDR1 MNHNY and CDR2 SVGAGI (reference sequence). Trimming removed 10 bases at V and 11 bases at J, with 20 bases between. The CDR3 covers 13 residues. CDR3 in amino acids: CATEADLGRELFF. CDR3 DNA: TGTGCCACCGAAGCGGACCTGGGCAGAGAGCTGTTTTTT.

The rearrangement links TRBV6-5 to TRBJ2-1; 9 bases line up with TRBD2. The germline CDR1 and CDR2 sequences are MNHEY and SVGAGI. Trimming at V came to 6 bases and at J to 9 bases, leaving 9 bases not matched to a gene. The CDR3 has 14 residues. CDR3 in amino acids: CASREAGGPGEQFF. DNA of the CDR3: TGTGCCAGCAGAGAGGCGGGGGGGCCGGGTGAGCAGTTCTTC.

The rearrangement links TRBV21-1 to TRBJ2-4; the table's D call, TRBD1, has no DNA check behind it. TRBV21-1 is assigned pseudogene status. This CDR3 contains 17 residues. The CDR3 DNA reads TGTGCCAGCAGCACCCCCACGGACAGGCCAGCCAAAAACATTCAGTACTTC. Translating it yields CASSTPTDRPAKNIQYF.